This paragraph covers one TCR beta chain sequence. What it recognizes is unknown. This record comes from a study of cytomegalovirus exposure and HLA in healthy donors. PCR involved 60 Vbeta and 13 Jbeta primers. Data came from immunoSEQ multiplex PCR; TCRdb stores just in-frame clones and leaves some out. The sample contains about 110,000 clones, more than 65% of which appear only once. Study-level results: According to reports, the classifier identified cytomegalovirus status with high specificity and sensitivity. Common viral pathogens (according to a later analysis) appeared linked to several of the most significant clusters. The authors enumerated over 150 TCR beta chains as linked to cytomegalovirus.

The specimen sequenced was PBMCs. The TCR comes from a woman between 45 and 60 years old in good health and CMV-seropositive.

CDR3 protein: CASSLELAGGRNEQFF. CDR3 nucleotide sequence: TGTGCCAGCAGCTTAGAATTGGCGGGGGGGCGGAATGAGCAGTTCTTC. The chain links TRBV7-2 to TRBJ2-1; 9 positions match TRBD2. This CDR3 is 16 amino acids long. From germline, CDR1 is SGHTA and CDR2 FQGNSA. Trimming took 1 base from V and 7 from J; bases not matched to a gene: 8.